The 17 T cell receptor beta chains below all came from one sample that was sequenced in a study of T cell changes during pregnancy in multiple sclerosis. Method: immunoSEQ multiplex PCR; TCRdb's copy keeps in-frame clones and lacks some. The table has around 30,000 clones, about 92% seen once; the top ten hold approximately 5.4%. The specimen was CD8+ T cells from peripheral blood mononuclear cells, collected in the first trimester of pregnancy. The receptors shown here come from a female donor with multiple sclerosis, enrolled in a pregnancy study.

V usage is TRBV19 and J usage is TRBJ2-5; 9 nucleotides agree with TRBD2. This CDR3 has 16 amino acids. V lost 5 bases, J lost 5 bases, and 12 bases stayed unmatched. The germline V gene has CDR1 LNHDA and CDR2 SQIVND (reference sequence). This CDR3 is CASSPLAAGGSETQYF. CDR3 nucleotide sequence: TGTGCCAGTAGTCCTCTCGCAGCGGGAGGTTCGGAGACCCAGTACTTC.

This clone was detected only a few times. CDR3 residues: CATSRDFRGSGEQYF. In nucleotides, the CDR3 is TGTGCCACCAGCAGAGATTTTCGGGGATCCGGGGAGCAGTACTTC. The chain couples TRBV15 to TRBJ2-7, with D possibly being TRBD2 (5 bases). The CDR3 spans 15 residues. Deletions cut 0 bases from V and 7 bases from J, with 16 bases between. CDR1 LNHNV and CDR2 YYDKDF come from the germline V gene (reference sequence).

The chain combines TRBV6-5 with TRBJ2-1; D is possibly TRBD1 (5 bases). Looked up from germline, CDR1 is MNHEY and CDR2 is SVGAGI. The CDR3 has 14 residues. V lost 6 bases and J lost 2, with 11 bases in between. The CDR3: CASRLKGTYNEQFF. DNA for the CDR3: TGTGCCAGCAGGCTAAAGGGGACCTACAATGAGCAGTTCTTC.

The rearrangement uses TRBV4-3 and TRBJ2-6, with D possibly being TRBD2 (5 bases). The CDR3 totals 16 residues. The germline V gene has CDR1 LGHNA and CDR2 YSLEER. V lost 0 bases, J lost 2 bases, and 8 bases lay in between. As DNA, the CDR3 is TGCGCCAGCAGCCAAGATATAGCGACTGGGGCCAACGTCCTGACTTTC. This gives the protein CASSQDIATGANVLTF.

The rearrangement links TRBV13 to TRBJ2-7, with 7 bases fitting TRBD2. CDR1 is PRHDT, CDR2 FYEKMQ, per germline (reference sequence). This CDR3 is 15 amino acids long. V was pared by 0 bases and J by 4 bases, with 6 bases of the junction left unmatched. Here the CDR3 DNA reads TGTGCCAGCAGCTTAGGCCTAGCGGCTGGTTACGAGCAGTACTTC. This gives the protein CASSLGLAAGYEQYF.

V usage is TRBV5-6 and J usage is TRBJ2-3, with 14 bases that match TRBD2. CDR1 is SGHDT and CDR2 is YYEEEE in the germline V gene. The J segment lost 2 bases and the V segment lost 4 bases, leaving 12 bases of the junction unmatched. The CDR3 runs 19 residues. CDR3 region: CASSLGLAGARGLTDTQYF. Written as DNA, the CDR3 is TGTGCCAGCAGCCTGGGACTAGCGGGAGCCCGAGGGCTCACAGATACGCAGTATTTT.

V usage is TRBV2 and J usage is TRBJ2-2; 8 bases match TRBD2. With 4 bases clipped from V and 5 bases from J, the junction kept 9 bases outside the gene matches. CDR1 is SNHLY, CDR2 FYNNEI, per germline. The CDR3 has 16 residues. DNA for the CDR3: TGTGCCAGCAGTGTTCCAGCGGGAGAACGTACCGGGGAGCTGTTTTTT. Its protein is CASSVPAGERTGELFF. The full variable domain, with the rest looked up from reference TRBV2 and TRBJ2-2, is EPEVTQTPSHQVTQMGQEVILRCVPISNHLYFYWYRQILGQKVEFLVSFYNNEISEKSEIFDDQFSVERPDGSNFTLKIRSTKLEDSAMYFCASSVPAGERTGELFFGEGSRLTVL.

The J gene is TRBJ2-4, the V gene TRBV7-2; 9 nucleotides align to TRBD2. Trimming took 5 bases from V and 4 from J; bases not matched to a gene: 12. The germline gives CDR1 SGHTA, CDR2 FQGNSA. The CDR3 is 17 residues long. The DNA of the CDR3 is TGTGCCAGCAGCCATAGAGGGCGCCTAGCGGGGAAAAACATTCAGTACTTC. As protein: CASSHRGRLAGKNIQYF.

The V call is TRBV4-1, the J call TRBJ2-2, with 7 positions matching TRBD2. Germline V lookup: CDR1 MGHRA, CDR2 YSYEKL. V lost 4 bases, J lost 1 base, and 6 bases stayed unmatched. The CDR3 is 16 residues long. CDR3 in DNA: TGCGCCAGCAGCCCCAATGGGGGGGTGAACACCGGGGAGCTGTTTTTT. It encodes CASSPNGGVNTGELFF.

V and J are TRBV10-2 and TRBJ1-3; possibly TRBD1 for D (6 bases). CDR3 length equals 16 residues. CDR1 and CDR2 (germline): WSHSY, SAAADI. V was cut by 5 bases and J by 0 bases, with 14 bases left in between. DNA for the CDR3: TGCGCCAGCAGTCGGACAGAACCGAGCTCTGGAAACACCATATATTTT. This gives the protein CASSRTEPSSGNTIYF.

V gene TRBV28 combines with J gene TRBJ2-1, with 9 nucleotides matching TRBD2. The CDR3 runs to 15 residues. The V segment lost 6 bases and the J segment 8 bases; nucleotides outside the gene matches: 11. Per the germline V gene, CDR1 is MDHEN and CDR2 is SYDVKM. CDR3 amino acids: CASSPGTSLEDEQFF. The CDR3 nucleotides read TGTGCCAGCAGCCCCGGGACTAGCCTTGAAGATGAGCAGTTCTTC.

J is TRBJ1-2 and V is TRBV30; 9 bases align to TRBD1. The CDR3 has 14 residues. Losses at the gene ends were 6 bases for V and 7 bases for J; bases not matched to a gene: 12. CDR1 and CDR2 (germline): GTSNPN, SVGIG (reference sequence). The CDR3 nucleotides are TGTGCCTGCCCTCCTGACAGGGGGTACGGTGGCTACACCTTC. Translated, it gives CACPPDRGYGGYTF.

The V gene is TRBV11-2, the J gene TRBJ2-7, with 7 bases aligning to TRBD2. The germline gives CDR1 SGHAT, CDR2 FQNNGV. The junction had 7 bases not matched to a gene; V was cut back by 5 bases and J by 3 bases. The CDR3 runs to 14 residues. The CDR3 DNA is TGTGCCAGCAGCCCCACTAGCGTTTACTACGAGCAGTACTTC. Protein: CASSPTSVYYEQYF.

This clone has more than one count but fewer than ten. The chain carries TRBV27 and TRBJ2-3; no clear D gene. This CDR3 contains 12 residues. Trimming pared 3 bases from V and 2 bases from J, leaving 3 bases between. Germline V CDR1 and CDR2: MNHEY, SMNVEV (reference sequence). In DNA form, the CDR3 reads TGTGCCAGCAGTTTCCTCACAGATACGCAGTATTTT. Encoded protein: CASSFLTDTQYF.

The genes are TRBV4-3 and TRBJ2-1, with 12 positions matching TRBD2. CDR1 and CDR2 from the germline V gene are LGHNA and YSLEER. The V gene end was trimmed by 4 bases and the J gene end by 2 bases; junction bases not matched to a gene: 0. This CDR3 is 15 amino acids long. In DNA, the CDR3 is TGCGCCAGCAGCCGGACTAGCGGGACCTACAATGAGCAGTTCTTC. It is translated as CASSRTSGTYNEQFF.

This sequence joins TRBV6-1 and TRBJ2-6; D is perhaps TRBD2 (6 bases). Trimming left V 1 base short and J 2 bases short, with 15 bases between. In germline, CDR1 is MNHNS, CDR2 SASEGT. The CDR3 sequence is 18 residues long. CDR3 DNA: TGTGCCAGCAGTGAAGTAGGCGCGGGGATGGCTGGGGCCAACGTCCTGACTTTC. It codes for CASSEVGAGMAGANVLTF.

For the CDR3, the DNA is TGCGCCAGCAGCCAGGACTATTACTCCTACAATGAGCAGTTCTTC. Protein product: CASSQDYYSYNEQFF. The rearrangement links TRBV4-1 to TRBJ2-1, with D perhaps TRBD2 (6 bases). Between the trimmed V and J ends, which lost 3 bases and 0 bases, there was a span of 9 bases. The CDR3 totals 15 residues. Germline V CDR1 and CDR2: MGHRA, YSYEKL.